This T cell receptor (beta chain) was sequenced during a study of neoadjuvant anti-PD-1 for oral cavity cancer. Time point defined: after neoadjuvant nivolumab, at surgical resection. Sequenced by immunoSEQ multiplex PCR; TCRdb stores in-frame clones only, minus some. Among fewer than 15,000 clones, over 60% were seen once, and the ten largest hold roughly 3%. V was cut by 5 bases and J by 0 bases, with 10 bases left in between. The CDR3 is 15 residues long. CDR1 is SEHNR and CDR2 is FQNEAQ in the germline V gene (reference sequence). This clone was counted only a few times. Sample: PBMCs, taken after nivolumab (anti-PD-1) treatment. The chain combines TRBV7-9 with TRBJ1-4; D is unresolved. The receptor's source is a person aged 35-80 years with oral cavity squamous cell carcinoma. The CDR3 is CASSLYSSTNEKLFF. DNA of the CDR3: TGTGCCAGCAGCCTATACAGTTCAACTAATGAAAAACTGTTTTTT.